This T cell receptor (beta chain) was recorded in a study of CD8+CD57+ T cells in acquired aplastic anemia. At the level of the study: CD4+ and CD8+ cells, once sorted, gave DNA averaging about 3.4 ug.

This clonotype was detected many times. Genomic DNA served as template for TCR beta VDJ and CDR3 profiling. From the reads, TCRdb called clonotypes with MiXCR, one entry per CDR3 protein. The sample gives about 270,000 distinct CDR3 sequences, around three fifths of which show up once; roughly 8% is in the top ten. This TCR came from a human donor with severe aplastic anemia or a healthy control (not recorded which). The sample comprised sorted CD4+, CD8+, or CD8+CD57+ T cells (not recorded which) from PBMCs.

Here the CDR3 DNA reads TGTGCCAGCGCCATAGACAGTTTCACTGAAGCTTTCTTT. Its protein product is CASAIDSFTEAFF. J is TRBJ1-1 and V is TRBV19; a weak D match, TRBD1 (5 bases). V gave up 9 bases and J gave up 4 bases, with 15 bases separating them. The CDR3 covers 13 residues. The germline gives CDR1 LNHDA, CDR2 SQIVND (reference sequence).